These T cell receptor beta chains were read from a single sample in a study of patients and donors after allogeneic stem cell transplantation. MiXCR, run by TCRdb on the RT-PCR reads, gives a single entry per CDR3 protein. The profile covers roughly 250,000 distinct CDR3 sequences, with roughly 14% appearing a single time and approximately 10% taken by the ten largest. The sequencing sample was made of blood, either unsorted or a sorted T cell fraction (not recorded which). The receptor source for this set is a human donor who was either an allogeneic HSCT recipient or a stem cell or donor lymphocyte infusion donor (not recorded which). It is not recorded whose cells these are; they may come from a transplant donor. Both conserved end residues are part of each CDR3. The D gene is left open where the match is weak. Some rows have no size entry. The others give once, few or many, or a class for an expanded clone.

>TRBD1|TRBV12-3/TRBV12-4|TRBJ1-5|-
CASSLGTGGPRSNQPQHF
TGTGCCAGCAGTTTAGGGACAGGGGGCCCGCGGAGCAATCAGCCCCAGCATTTT
>-|TRBV18|TRBJ1-2|-
CASSHSPSQDYGYTF
TGTGCCAGCTCACATAGTCCCTCCCAGGATTATGGCTACACCTTC
>-|TRBV29-1|TRBJ1-1|many
CSVPGDTNTEAFF
TGCAGCGTACCCGGGGACACGAACACTGAAGCTTTCTTT
>-|TRBV29-1|TRBJ1-1|-
CSVGRQGLNTEAFF
TGCAGCGTTGGGCGTCAGGGGCTGAACACTGAAGCTTTCTTT
>-|TRBV4-3|TRBJ1-2|-
CASSQGPYGYTF
TGCGCCAGCAGCCAAGGCCCGTATGGCTACACCTTC
>-|TRBV20-1|TRBJ1-6|-
CSARDPQTNSVGSPLHF
TGCAGTGCTAGAGATCCACAGACTAATTCGGTTGGTTCACCCCTCCACTTT
>-|TRBV5-6|TRBJ1-1|many
CASSKLHENTEAFF
TGTGCCAGCAGCAAACTACACGAGAACACTGAAGCTTTCTTT
>-|TRBV7-6|TRBJ2-1|few
CASSPGTKYNEQFF
TGTGCCAGCAGCCCGGGGACAAAATACAATGAGCAGTTCTTC
>TRBD1|TRBV27|TRBJ1-1|few
CASGRQGWTEAFF
TGTGCCAGCGGACGACAGGGTTGGACTGAAGCTTTCTTT
>-|TRBV3-1|TRBJ2-3|-
CASSQEASAADTQYF
TGTGCCAGCAGCCAAGAGGCTAGCGCAGCAGATACGCAGTATTTT
>TRBD2|TRBV20-1|TRBJ2-3|many
CSATDNLAGGPTDTQYF
TGCAGTGCTACAGACAATCTAGCGGGGGGGCCGACAGATACGCAGTATTTT